Presented here are 27 T cell receptor beta chains from one specimen sequenced in a study of T cells in Graves' hyperthyroidism and ophthalmopathy. RNA transcripts gave rise to amplified TCR beta CDR3 regions. The HTBI primer set served for first-round RT-PCR of the TCR CDR3. TCRdb analysed the multiplex PCR reads with MiXCR anew, one entry per CDR3 protein. The sample has about 350,000 distinct CDR3 sequences; 11% to 15% are singletons. The sequenced sample consisted of blood. The receptors were sampled from a woman in her thirties with Graves' hyperthyroidism.

This clonotype was observed many times. The chain links TRBV10-3 to TRBJ2-1; D possibly uses TRBD1 or TRBD2 (6 bases each). Looked up from germline, CDR1 is ENHRY and CDR2 is SYGVKD. The V end was cut by 3 bases, the J end by 5 bases, with 8 bases between. This CDR3 contains 13 residues. The CDR3 loop reads CAISEGGHNEQFF. DNA for the CDR3: TGTGCCATCAGTGAAGGGGGGCACAATGAGCAGTTCTTC.

This clonotype was seen ten or more times. The chain is built from TRBV20-1 and TRBJ2-6; D is perhaps TRBD1 (6 bases). CDR1 is DFQATT, CDR2 SNEGSKA, per germline (reference sequence). The CDR3 sequence is 15 residues long. With 2 bases removed from V and 4 bases from J, the gap between germline ends came to 12 bases. CDR3 sequence: CSARRTGSGANVLTF. DNA for the CDR3: TGCAGTGCTAGAAGAACAGGGTCAGGGGCCAACGTCCTGACTTTC.

J is TRBJ2-5 and V is TRBV28; 8 nucleotides line up with TRBD2. The CDR3 contains 16 residues. J lost 4 bases, V lost 6 bases, and 13 bases had no gene match. CDR1 and CDR2 (germline): MDHEN, SYDVKM. The CDR3 DNA sequence: TGTGCCAGCAGCTTGGGAAGCGGGAGTGGGGGAGAGACCCAGTACTTC. Translation gives CASSLGSGSGGETQYF.

The chain has TRBV20-1 and TRBJ2-1; 8 nucleotides match TRBD2. The CDR3 has 17 amino acids. Trimming cost V 2 bases and J 7 bases; bases outside gene matches: 16. The germline V gene encodes CDR1 DFQATT and CDR2 SNEGSKA (reference sequence). In DNA, the CDR3 is TGCAGTGCTAGACTCCCCGGGGGGGGGGGCGCAGTGAATGAGCAGTTCTTC. It encodes CSARLPGGGGAVNEQFF.

The sample holds many counts of this clonotype. This chain links TRBV2 with TRBJ2-4; 9 bases are a match to TRBD2. V lost 8 bases to trimming and J lost 6 bases; unmatched junction nucleotides: 8. The CDR3 has 14 residues. CDR1 and CDR2 (germline): SNHLY, FYNNEI. Here the CDR3 DNA reads TGTGCCAGCTCTGCAGCGGGAGGCCCAAACATTCAGTACTTC. This codes for CASSAAGGPNIQYF.

Ten or more counts support this clonotype. The chain joins TRBV28 to TRBJ1-1; 7 bases match TRBD1. CDR1 is MDHEN, CDR2 SYDVKM, per germline. The CDR3 consists of 13 residues. The V segment lost 8 bases and the J segment 4 bases; nucleotides outside the gene matches: 7. The CDR3 here is CASGETGTTEAFF. Here the CDR3 DNA reads TGTGCCAGCGGGGAGACAGGGACCACTGAAGCTTTCTTT.

This clonotype was detected ten times or more. The chain links TRBV7-9 to TRBJ2-7; D is perhaps TRBD1 (7 bases). The V gene's germline CDR1 is SEHNR and CDR2 FQNEAQ (reference sequence). The CDR3 totals 14 residues. V was shortened by 5 bases and J by 4 bases, with 15 bases between the two germline ends. In nucleotides, the CDR3 is TGTGCCAGCAGCCCCTCGACAGGGAGGTACGAGCAGTACTTC. Protein product: CASSPSTGRYEQYF.

For this clonotype: No conserved phenylalanine or tryptophan ends this CDR3, so it is likely a read error. The chain uses TRBV2 and TRBJ1-5; unclear D gene. V was shortened by 7 bases and J by 1 base, with 11 bases between the two germline ends. The CDR3 consists of 14 residues. Germline CDR1 reads SNHLY; CDR2 reads FYNNEI. As DNA, the CDR3 is TGTGCCAGCAAAGTGGGGTTAAGCAATCAGCCCCAGCATTCT. Its protein is CASKVGLSNQPQHS.

The genes are TRBV29-1 and TRBJ1-2; D is uncertain. This CDR3 is 12 amino acids long. The V gene's germline CDR1 is SQVTM and CDR2 ANQGSEA. V dropped 3 bases and J dropped 6 bases, with 11 bases sitting between them. The DNA for the CDR3 is TGCAGCGTTGATGATGGTATCAATGGCTACACCTTC. Translating it yields CSVDDGINGYTF.

This clonotype was seen many times. The rearrangement joins TRBV28 to TRBJ1-1, with 7 bases matching TRBD1. Losses at the gene ends were 8 bases for V and 5 bases for J; bases not matched to a gene: 11. Germline lookup yields CDR1 MDHEN and CDR2 SYDVKM. The CDR3 has 14 residues. The CDR3 coding sequence is TGTGCCAGCCCCCCTCGGACAGGTCGGACTGAAGCTTTCTTT. Its protein product is CASPPRTGRTEAFF.

This clonotype appeared many times. The chain carries TRBV18 and TRBJ1-5; no clear D. The germline CDR1 and CDR2 sequences are KGHSH and LQKENI. The germline V and J ends were trimmed by 3 bases and 5 bases, with 8 bases remaining between them. The CDR3 loop spans 13 amino acids. CDR3 nucleotides: TGTGCCAGCTCACCGTCGGAGGATCAGCCCCAGCATTTT. This gives the protein CASSPSEDQPQHF.

This clonotype was recorded many times. V gene TRBV28 combines with J gene TRBJ1-5, with a tentative D call TRBD1 (6 bases). The CDR3 has 14 amino acids. Per germline, CDR1 MDHEN and CDR2 SYDVKM. V shed 6 bases and J shed 7 bases, with 16 bases lying between them. CDR3 nucleotides: TGTGCCAGCAGCAGAACAGGGTCGGGGCAGCCCCAGCATTTT. It specifies CASSRTGSGQPQHF. Using reference TRBV28 and TRBJ1-5 for the parts outside the CDR3, the full variable domain is DVKVTQSSRYLVKRTGEKVFLECVQDMDHENMFWYRQDPGLGLRLIYFSYDVKMKEKGDIPEGYSVSREKKERFSLILESASTNQTSMYLCASSRTGSGQPQHFGDGTRLSIL.

The chain couples TRBV28 to TRBJ1-5, with 7 bases that match TRBD1. V lost 6 bases to trimming and J lost 1 base; unmatched junction nucleotides: 6. Germline CDR1 and CDR2: MDHEN and SYDVKM. The CDR3 length is 15 residues. CDR3 bases: TGTGCCAGCAGAACAGGGGTTGGGAGCAATCAGCCCCAGCATTTT. Translated, it gives CASRTGVGSNQPQHF.

This clonotype was detected a few times. The chain joins TRBV12-3 or TRBV12-4 to TRBJ1-4, with 8 bases aligning to TRBD1. The length of the CDR3 is 15 residues. V shed 3 bases, J shed 6 bases, and the junction held 6 bases outside the gene matches. The DNA for the CDR3 is TGTGCCAGCAGTTTTAGTCGGGACAGGCATGAAAAACTGTTTTTT. This sequence encodes CASSFSRDRHEKLFF.

This clonotype was counted ten times or more. V and J are TRBV7-9 and TRBJ1-4, with a possible D match to TRBD1 (6 bases). The length of the CDR3 is 15 residues. Germline V gene sequence: CDR1 SEHNR, CDR2 FQNEAQ (reference sequence). Trimming took off 4 bases at V and 0 bases at J, with 9 bases between the two ends. The CDR3 region has the DNA TGTGCCAGCAGCTCCAGACAGGCAACTAATGAAAAACTGTTTTTT. Residues: CASSSRQATNEKLFF.

This clonotype was counted many times. The V and J genes are TRBV7-2 and TRBJ1-1; possibly TRBD1 for D (6 bases). Germline-derived CDR1 and CDR2 are SGHTA and FQGNSA. The CDR3 extends over 13 amino acids. V was shortened by 6 bases and J by 4 bases, with 12 bases between the two germline ends. The CDR3 protein is CASSFTGPTEAFF. DNA of the CDR3: TGTGCCAGCAGTTTCACAGGGCCCACTGAAGCTTTCTTT.

The V and J genes are TRBV11-2 and TRBJ2-7, with 7 bases matching TRBD2. The CDR3 runs 16 residues. V lost 1 base to trimming and J lost 3 bases; unmatched junction nucleotides: 9. The germline V gene has CDR1 SGHAT and CDR2 FQNNGV. CDR3 sequence reads: CASSLVGLGFYYEQYF. CDR3 DNA: TGTGCCAGCAGCTTAGTTGGACTAGGCTTTTACTACGAGCAGTACTTC.

This clonotype was detected many times. The chain is built from TRBV12-3 or TRBV12-4 and TRBJ2-1, with 11 positions matching TRBD2. This CDR3 has 15 residues. V gave up 7 bases and J gave up 9 bases; unmatched junction bases: 11. CDR3 sequence: CASTTGSGRATEQFF. In DNA, the CDR3 is TGTGCCAGCACCACAGGTAGCGGGAGGGCCACTGAGCAGTTCTTC.

This clonotype has more than one count but fewer than ten. The chain uses TRBV28 and TRBJ2-5; perhaps D is TRBD1 or TRBD2 (5 bases each). The V end was cut by 5 bases, the J end by 5 bases, with 18 bases between. The CDR3 spans 15 residues. Germline CDR1 and CDR2: MDHEN and SYDVKM. The CDR3 sequence: CASSVLGTSGETQYF. DNA of the CDR3: TGTGCCAGCAGTGTGCTTGGGACCTCCGGTGAGACCCAGTACTTC. The entire variable domain, with the rest obtained from reference TRBV28 and TRBJ2-5, is as follows: DVKVTQSSRYLVKRTGEKVFLECVQDMDHENMFWYRQDPGLGLRLIYFSYDVKMKEKGDIPEGYSVSREKKERFSLILESASTNQTSMYLCASSVLGTSGETQYFGPGTRLLVL.

To note about this clonotype: This clone may be a read error of a much larger clone one base away. The chain employs TRBV20-1 and TRBJ2-5; D unclear. The germline gives CDR1 DFQATT, CDR2 SNEGSKA (reference sequence). The CDR3 loop spans 14 amino acids. The CDR3 region is CSARSQRKQGTQYF. The CDR3 DNA is TGCAGTGCTAGATCGCAGCGCAAGCAAGGGACCCAGTACTTC.

The sample holds many counts of this clonotype. The rearrangement joins TRBV2 to TRBJ2-1; D may correspond to TRBD1 or TRBD2 (6 bases each). Trimming pared 3 bases from V and 10 bases from J, leaving 16 bases between. Germline CDR1 is SNHLY and CDR2 is FYNNEI. The CDR3 has 14 residues. This CDR3 is CASSDPGAAREQFF. CDR3 DNA: TGTGCCAGCAGTGATCCGGGGGCTGCACGAGAGCAGTTCTTC.

Comment on this clonotype: A read error is possible here, since a much larger clone lies one base away. This sequence joins TRBV28 and TRBJ1-5; D unclear. Germline V gene data show CDR1 as MDHEN and CDR2 as SYDVKM. This CDR3 spans 15 amino acids. The CDR3 reads CASSYAVYSNQSQHF. DNA of the CDR3: TGTGCCAGCAGTTACGCAGTTTATAGCAATCAGTCCCAGCATTTT. Together with reference TRBV28 and TRBJ1-5, the CDR3 gives the full variable domain: DVKVTQSSRYLVKRTGEKVFLECVQDMDHENMFWYRQDPGLGLRLIYFSYDVKMKEKGDIPEGYSVSREKKERFSLILESASTNQTSMYLCASSYAVYSNQSQHFGDGTRLSIL.

V gene TRBV5-1 combines with J gene TRBJ1-4, with D tentatively TRBD1 (5 bases). V gave up 0 bases and J gave up 7 bases, with 13 bases separating them. Germline CDR1 is SGHRS and CDR2 is YFSETQ. CDR3 size: 15 residues. The CDR3 is CASSLAGGRGEKLFF. For the CDR3, the DNA is TGCGCCAGCAGCTTGGCCGGGGGACGAGGTGAAAAACTGTTTTTT.

This clonotype was counted at least ten times. The chain joins TRBV20-1 to TRBJ2-1; 14 nucleotides match TRBD2. This CDR3 spans 17 amino acids. Trimming took 6 bases from V and 0 from J; bases not matched to a gene: 7. Germline loops: CDR1 DFQATT, CDR2 SNEGSKA (reference sequence). The DNA of the CDR3 is TGCAGTGCAACGACTAGCGGGAGGGTCAGCTCCTACAATGAGCAGTTCTTC. Translating it yields CSATTSGRVSSYNEQFF.

This clonotype was counted many times. V is TRBV7-2 and J is TRBJ1-1; D is unresolved. This CDR3 spans 13 amino acids. CDR1 and CDR2 from the germline V gene are SGHTA and FQGNSA. Trimming pared 5 bases from V and 7 bases from J, leaving 14 bases between. The CDR3 region has the DNA TGTGCCAGCAGCCCCATTGGGCCCAGTGAAGCTTTCTTT. Translated, it gives CASSPIGPSEAFF.

In its sample, this clonotype was seen many times. V is TRBV20-1 and J is TRBJ2-3, with 10 bases that match TRBD2. The trim removed 5 bases at V and 4 bases at J, leaving 6 bases unmatched. Germline V lookup: CDR1 DFQATT, CDR2 SNEGSKA (reference sequence). CDR3 length: 14 amino acids. Here the CDR3 DNA reads TGCAGTGCTTTCCAAAGCGGGAGGGCAGATACGCAGTATTTT. This encodes CSAFQSGRADTQYF.

The table lists this clonotype with many counts. The genes are TRBV28 and TRBJ2-7, with D perhaps TRBD1 (6 bases). The V end was cut by 4 bases, the J end by 4 bases, with 11 bases between. Germline values: CDR1 MDHEN, CDR2 SYDVKM. The CDR3 is made up of 13 amino acids. The CDR3 reads CASSSGQDYEQYF. CDR3 in DNA: TGTGCCAGCAGTTCGGGACAAGATTACGAGCAGTACTTC.